The next 18 T cell receptor beta chains were all read from a single sample in a study of T and B cells in COVID-19 patients. BIOMED2 TRB-A/B primer pools were used in multiplex TRB PCR. TCRdb reprocessed the multiplex PCR reads with MiXCR, giving one entry per CDR3 protein. This table holds fewer than 25,000 distinct CDR3 sequences, under 30% found once. From blood, about 250-500 ng of genomic DNA served as TRB template. The specimen sequenced was blood. The receptors shown here come from a human donor who had recovered from COVID-19.

In its sample, this clonotype is medium-sized. The V call is TRBV19, the J call TRBJ2-3, with D tentatively TRBD1 (6 bases). Between the trimmed V and J ends, which lost 10 bases and 3 bases, there was a span of 17 bases. Germline CDR1 and CDR2: LNHDA and SQIVND (reference sequence). This CDR3 has 14 residues. CDR3 loop: CATVKQGRTDTQYF. CDR3 sequence (DNA): TGTGCCACCGTCAAACAGGGACGGACAGATACGCAGTATTTT.

By share of the sample, this clonotype is medium-sized. This rearrangement joins TRBV29-1 to TRBJ2-3, with TRBD1 identical over 8 bases. J lost 0 bases, V lost 6 bases, and 5 bases had no gene match. CDR1 SQVTM and CDR2 ANQGSEA come from the germline V gene. The CDR3 extends over 14 amino acids. CDR3 sequence: CSVTGGASTDTQYF. CDR3 DNA: TGCAGCGTCACAGGGGGAGCTAGCACAGATACGCAGTATTTT.

The J gene is TRBJ2-3, the V gene TRBV6-6; 10 positions match TRBD2. Unmatched junction bases numbered 3, after V lost 5 bases and J lost 1 base. The V gene's germline CDR1 is MNHNY and CDR2 SVGAGI (reference sequence). This CDR3 contains 15 residues. The CDR3 DNA is TGTGCCAGCAGTACAGGGACTAGCGGCACAGATACGCAGTATTTT. Translation gives CASSTGTSGTDTQYF.

The chain has TRBV20-1 and TRBJ1-2, with TRBD1 matching over 12 bases. Germline lookup yields CDR1 DFQATT and CDR2 SNEGSKA (reference sequence). V lost 0 bases to trimming and J lost 4 bases; unmatched junction nucleotides: 9. There are 17 residues in the CDR3. Written as DNA, the CDR3 is TGCAGTGCTAGAGACCCGTTAGGGACAGGGGGCTTCTATGGCTACACCTTC. Encoded protein: CSARDPLGTGGFYGYTF.

V and J are TRBV12-3 or TRBV12-4 and TRBJ1-1; TRBD1 matches at 8 bases. After removal of 4 bases from V and 0 bases from J, the junction contained 4 bases not matched to a gene. There are 15 residues in the CDR3. The CDR3 sequence is CASSSPGQVNTEAFF. For the CDR3, the DNA is TGTGCCAGCAGTTCGCCGGGACAGGTGAACACTGAAGCTTTCTTT.

This chain joins TRBV10-3 and TRBJ2-2, with TRBD2 matching 10 bases. V lost 4 bases to trimming and J lost 2 bases; unmatched junction nucleotides: 10. CDR1 and CDR2 (germline): ENHRY, SYGVKD. The CDR3 sequence is 18 residues long. The CDR3 region is CAISALQGTSDNTGELFF. The CDR3, as DNA: TGTGCCATCAGTGCGTTACAAGGGACTAGCGACAACACCGGGGAGCTGTTTTTT.

This clonotype was seen ten or more times. The chain has TRBV19 and TRBJ2-6; maybe TRBD1 (6 bases). V was clipped by 7 bases and J by 4 bases, with 26 bases between them. The CDR3 is 19 residues long. Per the germline V gene, CDR1 is LNHDA and CDR2 is SQIVND (reference sequence). CDR3 in amino acids: CASIPRNDRRPSGANVLTF. DNA for the CDR3: TGTGCCAGTATCCCAAGGAATGACAGGCGCCCCTCGGGGGCCAACGTCCTGACTTTC.

This chain uses TRBV19 with TRBJ1-1; no clear D gene. The CDR3 loop spans 11 amino acids. Germline lookup yields CDR1 LNHDA and CDR2 SQIVND (reference sequence). Trimming cost V 8 bases and J 8 bases, with 12 bases left between them. In DNA, the CDR3 is TGTGCCAGTGGTGCGGGCCCCGAAGCTTTCTTT. Protein: CASGAGPEAFF. Full variable domain (outside the CDR3, taken from reference TRBV19 and TRBJ1-1): DGGITQSPKYLFRKEGQNVTLSCEQNLNHDAMYWYRQDPGQGLRLIYYSQIVNDFQKGDIAEGYSVSREKKESFPLTVTSAQKNPTAFYLCASGAGPEAFFGQGTRLTVV.

This clonotype has just a few counts. The chain combines TRBV29-1 with TRBJ1-1; 7 bases are shared with TRBD1. The germline V gene encodes CDR1 SQVTM and CDR2 ANQGSEA. This CDR3 is built from 12 residues. With 6 bases clipped from V and 5 bases from J, the junction kept 6 bases outside the gene matches. This CDR3 is CSVKGAATEAFF. CDR3 in DNA: TGCAGCGTGAAGGGGGCCGCGACTGAAGCTTTCTTT.

With regard to this clonotype: A single base separates this from a much larger clone, so it may be a read error. The chain carries TRBV19 and TRBJ2-5; the match to TRBD1 covers 8 bases. The germline V gene encodes CDR1 LNHDA and CDR2 SQIVND (reference sequence). The CDR3 loop spans 15 amino acids. The CDR3 DNA reads TGTGCCAGTAGTCACGGACAGGGAATTCGAGAGACCCGGTACTTC. Its protein is CASSHGQGIRETRYF.

This clonotype appeared a few times. The chain links TRBV6-1 to TRBJ2-7; D tentatively reads TRBD1 or TRBD2 (6 bases each). The germline V gene encodes CDR1 MNHNS and CDR2 SASEGT. Trimming removed 6 bases at V and 4 bases at J, with 16 bases between. The CDR3 totals 14 residues. The CDR3 here is CASRKTGAGYEQYF. In nucleotides, the CDR3 is TGTGCCAGCAGGAAAACGGGGGCCGGATACGAGCAGTACTTC.

The V gene is TRBV25-1, the J gene TRBJ1-2; unclear D gene. There are 13 residues in the CDR3. The germline V and J ends were trimmed by 2 bases and 4 bases, with 8 bases remaining between them. Germline-derived CDR1 and CDR2 are MGHDK and SYGVNS. The chain's CDR3 is CASSEAGSYGYTF. The CDR3 DNA follows: TGTGCCAGCAGTGAAGCGGGGAGCTATGGCTACACCTTC.

Worth noting for this clonotype: One end of the junction is discordant with germline, which a read error may explain. The gene calls are TRBV10-1 and TRBJ2-1; a possible D gene is TRBD1 (6 bases). CDR3 size: 16 residues. Germline CDR1 WNHNN, CDR2 SYGVQD (reference sequence). CDR3 DNA: TGTGCCATCAGTATGCCGGGACAACGGGGCTACAATGAGCAGTTCTTC. Amino acids: CAISMPGQRGYNEQFF.

The chain carries TRBV7-7 and TRBJ2-1; 8 nucleotides align to TRBD2. This CDR3 has 15 residues. Germline CDR1 reads SSHAT; CDR2 reads FNYEAQ (reference sequence). The V segment lost 4 bases and the J segment 2 bases; nucleotides outside the gene matches: 4. The CDR3 reads CASSSREGPYNEQFF. The CDR3 DNA reads as TGTGCCAGCAGCTCACGGGAGGGCCCCTACAATGAGCAGTTCTTC.

The gene calls are TRBV12-3 or TRBV12-4 and TRBJ1-3; no clear D gene. The CDR3 extends over 14 amino acids. Trimming removed 3 bases at V and 0 bases at J, with 6 bases between. CDR3 sequence reads: CASSFAISGNTIYF. The CDR3 DNA reads TGTGCCAGCAGTTTCGCAATCTCTGGAAACACCATATATTTT.

This clonotype was seen more than once but under ten times. The chain has TRBV5-1 and TRBJ2-1; TRBD1 matches 7 bases. Germline CDR1 is SGHRS and CDR2 is YFSETQ. This CDR3 region has 15 residues. V gave up 4 bases and J gave up 0 bases; unmatched junction bases: 4. The CDR3 sequence: CASSPGQFSYNEQFF. CDR3 sequence (DNA): TGCGCCAGCAGCCCGGGACAGTTCTCCTACAATGAGCAGTTCTTC.

On this clonotype itself: With a much larger clone just one base away, this may be a read error. The genes are TRBV5-6 and TRBJ2-7, with 14 bases aligning to TRBD2. Germline lookup yields CDR1 SGHDT and CDR2 YYEEEE. V trimming: 0 bases; J trimming: 0 bases; junction bases outside the gene matches: 5. The CDR3 is 18 residues long. CDR3 region: CASSLGLAGGPYSYEQYF. CDR3 coding DNA: TGTGCCAGCAGCTTGGGACTAGCGGGGGGGCCCTACTCCTACGAGCAGTACTTC.

A few counts support this clonotype. This chain joins TRBV19 and TRBJ1-3, with D tentatively TRBD1 (6 bases). Germline V gene lookup returns CDR1 LNHDA and CDR2 SQIVND (reference sequence). V was clipped by 5 bases and J by 2 bases, with 13 bases between them. The CDR3 runs to 15 residues. CDR3 protein: CASSYRGAAGNTIYF. CDR3 sequence (DNA): TGTGCCAGTAGTTATCGGGGGGCGGCTGGAAACACCATATATTTT.